Below, one TCR beta chain is given with its context. These data are taken from a study of blood T cell repertoires in COVID-19. About the study: The United States, Italy and Spain were the sources of the acute and convalescent COVID-19 samples. PBMCs, B-cell-depleted T cells, or T cells provided the cDNA or gDNA that made up the material.

Produced via immunoSEQ multiplex PCR; TCRdb's table is partial and in-frame only. The table records 85,000 to 120,000 clones, about 83% of them present only once. The CDR3 is 16 amino acids. From germline, CDR1 is SGHRS and CDR2 YFSETQ. V lost 4 bases and J lost 1; bases outside the gene matches: 8. Sequencing was performed on peripheral blood. This chain links TRBV5-1 with TRBJ1-1; 9 bases fit TRBD1. The receptor was isolated from a man aged 40-49 years with active or convalescent COVID-19. The CDR3 coding sequence is TGCGCCAGCAGCATGGGACAGGGATATGGGAACACTGAAGCTTTCTTT. Translated, it gives CASSMGQGYGNTEAFF.